The 18 T cell receptor beta chains listed next were all sequenced from one sample in a study of molecular identifiers for immune sequencing clone quantification. One entry per CDR3 protein, called by TCRdb with MiXCR from the PCR reads. In the table there are about 640,000 distinct CDR3 sequences, about 20% of which are singletons. What was sequenced was naive CD8+ T cells from blood, with Jurkat cell RNA spiked in. Subset meaning: FACS-sorted CD8+CD4-CCR7+CD45RA+ naive T cells. Receptors were obtained from a human donor in good health. Some libraries in this study had Jurkat cell RNA spiked in.

This clonotype was seen a handful of times. CDR3 sequence: CASSISGTVPNQPQHF. CDR3 nucleotide sequence: TGTGCCAGCAGTATCTCCGGGACAGTCCCCAATCAGCCCCAGCATTTT. The chain recombines TRBV6-5 with TRBJ1-5; TRBD1 agrees at 7 bases. CDR1 is MNHEY, CDR2 SVGAGI, per germline. This CDR3 spans 16 amino acids. With V trimmed by 5 bases and J by 3 bases, 10 bases remained unmatched.

Ten or more counts support this clonotype. The chain is built from TRBV20-1 and TRBJ2-1, with 10 bases fitting TRBD2. Germline V gene data show CDR1 as DFQATT and CDR2 as SNEGSKA (reference sequence). CDR3 size: 15 residues. Trimming cost V 1 base and J 7 bases; bases outside gene matches: 7. The CDR3 is CSARALAGVKNEQFF. For the CDR3, the DNA is TGCAGTGCTAGAGCTCTAGCGGGGGTAAAGAATGAGCAGTTCTTC.

The chain combines TRBV6-2 or TRBV6-3 with TRBJ1-6; 10 nucleotides match TRBD1. CDR1 MNHEY and CDR2 SVGEGT come from the germline V gene. The CDR3 is 15 residues long. Trimming took 2 bases from V and 10 from J; bases not matched to a gene: 5. DNA of the CDR3: TGTGCCAGCAGTTACGCCGGGACAGGGGCATCACCCCTCCACTTT. Translating gives CASSYAGTGASPLHF.

At least ten counts were recorded for this clonotype. The chain joins TRBV28 to TRBJ2-7; the D is unclear. The CDR3 is 15 amino acids. Trimming took off 2 bases at V and 4 bases at J, with 15 bases between the two ends. Per the germline V gene, CDR1 is MDHEN and CDR2 is SYDVKM. This CDR3 reads CASSLTGALGYEQYF. CDR3 in DNA: TGTGCCAGCAGTTTAACTGGAGCCCTGGGGTACGAGCAGTACTTC.

This clonotype was detected ten times or more. The genes are TRBV11-2 and TRBJ2-3, with D perhaps assigned TRBD1 or TRBD2 (6 bases each). Germline V lookup: CDR1 SGHAT, CDR2 FQNNGV. V shed 5 bases and J shed 5 bases, with 17 bases lying between them. CDR3 length: 15 amino acids. CDR3 protein: CASSHSGGPKDTQYF. The CDR3 DNA reads as TGTGCCAGCAGCCATTCCGGGGGCCCGAAAGATACGCAGTATTTT.

J is TRBJ2-2 and V is TRBV19, with TRBD1 as a possible D gene (6 bases). The CDR3 runs to 15 residues. V was clipped by 5 bases and J by 6 bases, with 16 bases between them. Germline CDR1 reads LNHDA; CDR2 reads SQIVND (reference sequence). CDR3 region: CASSPMGEGAGELFF. CDR3 coding DNA: TGTGCCAGTAGTCCAATGGGAGAGGGGGCCGGGGAGCTGTTTTTT.

The chain employs TRBV19 and TRBJ1-1; D not certain. This CDR3 spans 13 amino acids. The ends were cut back, 4 bases at V and 0 bases at J, with 6 bases in the middle. Per the germline V gene, CDR1 is LNHDA and CDR2 is SQIVND (reference sequence). CDR3 protein: CASSNSMNTEAFF. CDR3 nucleotide sequence: TGTGCCAGTAGTAACAGCATGAACACTGAAGCTTTCTTT.

At least ten counts were recorded for this clonotype. The rearrangement uses TRBV6-2 or TRBV6-3 and TRBJ1-6; possibly TRBD1 for D (6 bases). V was clipped by 3 bases and J by 7 bases, with 10 bases between them. Looked up from germline, CDR1 is MNHEY and CDR2 is SVGEGT. The CDR3 length is 14 residues. The chain's CDR3 is CASSYWTVNSPLHF. CDR3 coding DNA: TGTGCCAGCAGTTATTGGACAGTCAATTCACCCCTCCACTTT.

This chain links TRBV30 with TRBJ2-7; 7 nucleotides align to TRBD1. This CDR3 has 15 residues. V shed 5 bases and J 3 bases; nucleotides not matched to a gene: 13. Looked up from germline, CDR1 is GTSNPN and CDR2 is SVGIG (reference sequence). Here the CDR3 reads CAWAARRQGVYEQYF. CDR3 nucleotides: TGTGCCTGGGCGGCCCGGCGACAGGGTGTCTACGAGCAGTACTTC.

This clonotype appeared many times. V is TRBV4-1 and J is TRBJ1-1; D is undetermined. In germline, CDR1 is MGHRA, CDR2 YSYEKL. The CDR3 is made up of 15 amino acids. The V and J ends lost 0 bases and 1 base respectively, with 9 bases between them. The CDR3 reads CASSQDEGTNTEAFF. CDR3 sequence (DNA): TGCGCCAGCAGCCAAGATGAAGGCACGAACACTGAAGCTTTCTTT.

About this clonotype: Germline is not matched at one junction end, which may reflect a read error. The chain employs TRBV28 and TRBJ2-2; 7 bases align to TRBD1. Germline lookup yields CDR1 MDHEN and CDR2 SYDVKM. The CDR3 is made up of 15 amino acids. The CDR3 is CASRDDRAGTGEQFF. The CDR3 nucleotides read TGTGCCAGCAGGGACGACAGGGCGGGCACCGGGGAGCAGTTTTTT.

This clonotype was observed many times. The chain couples TRBV6-6 to TRBJ1-4; 7 nucleotides agree with TRBD1. Germline loops: CDR1 MNHNY, CDR2 SVGAGI (reference sequence). The CDR3 is 15 residues long. Trimming took 6 bases from V and 6 from J; bases not matched to a gene: 10. CDR3 sequence (DNA): TGTGCCAGCAGCGGACGGACAGGCTGGGATGAAAAACTGTTTTTT. Translated, it gives CASSGRTGWDEKLFF.

This clonotype occurred many times. The V call is TRBV7-2, the J call TRBJ2-1; 8 bases map to TRBD1. Germline CDR1 SGHTA, CDR2 FQGNSA. V lost 5 bases to trimming and J lost 10 bases; unmatched junction nucleotides: 7. This CDR3 spans 13 amino acids. The CDR3 loop is CASSPTGAREQFF. CDR3 nucleotides: TGTGCCAGCAGCCCGACAGGGGCAAGGGAGCAGTTCTTC.

The table lists this clonotype with a few counts. The chain links TRBV12-3 or TRBV12-4 to TRBJ2-7; TRBD2 agrees at 11 bases. The V and J ends lost 6 bases and 3 bases, in that order; junction bases with no gene match: 4. The CDR3 is 14 residues long. Written as DNA, the CDR3 is TGTGCCAGCAGACTAGCGGGGGAGAACTACGAGCAGTACTTC. It yields the protein CASRLAGENYEQYF.

In the case of this clonotype: A much larger clone differs from this one at a single base, so this may be a read error. The chain has TRBV4-1 and TRBJ1-1; no clear D gene. V lost 1 base and J 12 bases, leaving 12 bases between the germline ends. The germline CDR1 and CDR2 sequences are MGHRA and YSYEKL. CDR3 length: 12 amino acids. CDR3 amino acids: CASSQGTLATFF. For the CDR3, the DNA is TGCGCCAGCAGCCAAGGGACTCTGGCAACTTTCTTT.

The rearrangement links TRBV19 to TRBJ1-5, with D possibly matching TRBD1 (5 bases). The germline V and J ends were trimmed by 7 bases and 7 bases, with 23 bases remaining between them. The V gene's germline CDR1 is LNHDA and CDR2 SQIVND (reference sequence). The CDR3 has 16 residues. In nucleotides, the CDR3 is TGTGCCAGTAAGACTCAGACGGGGGAGACCGGCCAGCCCCAGCATTTT. It yields the protein CASKTQTGETGQPQHF.

The rearrangement joins TRBV9 to TRBJ2-1; 7 bases are a match to TRBD1. Germline V CDR1 and CDR2: SGDLS, YYNGEE. The CDR3 loop spans 13 amino acids. The J segment lost 9 bases and the V segment lost 4 bases, leaving 7 bases of the junction unmatched. DNA for the CDR3: TGTGCCAGCAGCCCACCACAGGGGTCTGAGCAGTTCTTC. Translation gives CASSPPQGSEQFF.

This clonotype was detected many times. This chain connects TRBV19 to TRBJ2-6; D call uncertain. In germline, CDR1 is LNHDA, CDR2 SQIVND (reference sequence). V lost 7 bases to trimming and J lost 0 bases, with 19 bases between them. The length of the CDR3 is 18 residues. The CDR3 reads CASTLYGQANSGANVLTF. The CDR3 DNA follows: TGTGCCAGTACCCTATACGGCCAGGCTAACTCTGGGGCCAACGTCCTGACTTTC. The whole variable domain, remainder taken from reference TRBV19 and TRBJ2-6, is DGGITQSPKYLFRKEGQNVTLSCEQNLNHDAMYWYRQDPGQGLRLIYYSQIVNDFQKGDIAEGYSVSREKKESFPLTVTSAQKNPTAFYLCASTLYGQANSGANVLTFGAGSRLTVL.